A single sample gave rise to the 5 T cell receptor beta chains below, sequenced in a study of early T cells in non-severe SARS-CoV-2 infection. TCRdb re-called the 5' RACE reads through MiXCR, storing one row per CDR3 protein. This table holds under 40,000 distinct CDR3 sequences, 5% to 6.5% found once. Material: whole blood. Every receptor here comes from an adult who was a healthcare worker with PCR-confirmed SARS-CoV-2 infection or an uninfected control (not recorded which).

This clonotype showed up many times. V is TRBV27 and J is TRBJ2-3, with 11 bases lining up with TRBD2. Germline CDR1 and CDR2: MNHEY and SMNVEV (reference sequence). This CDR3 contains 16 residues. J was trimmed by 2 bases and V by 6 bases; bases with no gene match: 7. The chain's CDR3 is CASRGGLADNTDTQYF. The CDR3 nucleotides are TGTGCCAGCAGGGGGGGACTAGCGGACAACACAGATACGCAGTATTTT.

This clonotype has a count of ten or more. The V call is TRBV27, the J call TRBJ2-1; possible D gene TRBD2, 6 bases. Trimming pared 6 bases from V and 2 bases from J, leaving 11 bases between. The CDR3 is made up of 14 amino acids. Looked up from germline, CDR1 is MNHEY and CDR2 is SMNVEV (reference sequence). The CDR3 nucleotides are TGTGCCAGCAGCTATAGCGGACCCTACAATGAGCAGTTCTTC. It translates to CASSYSGPYNEQFF.

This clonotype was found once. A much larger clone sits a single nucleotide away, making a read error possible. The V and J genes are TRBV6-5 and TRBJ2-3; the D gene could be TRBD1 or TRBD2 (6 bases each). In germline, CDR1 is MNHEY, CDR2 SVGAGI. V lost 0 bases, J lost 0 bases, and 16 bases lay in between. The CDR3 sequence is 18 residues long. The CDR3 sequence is CASSYSTTRGGSTDTQYF. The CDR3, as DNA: TGTGCCAGCAGTTACTCGACCACCAGGGGAGGTAGCACAGATACGCAGTATTTT.

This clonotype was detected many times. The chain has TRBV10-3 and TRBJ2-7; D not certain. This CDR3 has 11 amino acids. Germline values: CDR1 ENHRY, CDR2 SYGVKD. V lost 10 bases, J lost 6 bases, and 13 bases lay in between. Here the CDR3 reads CATGPRLEQYF. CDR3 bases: TGTGCCACCGGACCAAGACTCGAGCAGTACTTC.

CDR3 nucleotides: TGTGCCAGCAGCTTCAGCGGGGGCCCTAACACCGGGGAGCTGTTTTTT. It yields the protein CASSFSGGPNTGELFF. J is TRBJ2-2 and V is TRBV7-3, with TRBD2 matching 8 bases. Per the germline V gene, CDR1 is SGHTA and CDR2 is FQGTGA. Losses at the gene ends were 3 bases for V and 2 bases for J; bases not matched to a gene: 5. This CDR3 has 16 amino acids.